This T cell receptor (beta chain) was obtained from a study of CD8+ T cells in alopecia areata. As the sequencing template, cDNA was produced by extracting RNA and reverse transcribing it. Clones were read by immunoSEQ multiplex PCR, and TCRdb kept only the in-frame ones, dropping some. This table holds 150,000 to 200,000 clones, approximately 61% found once. The CDR3 spans 14 residues. The germline V gene has CDR1 LGHNA and CDR2 YSLEER. J lost 5 bases, V lost 1 base, and 2 bases had no gene match. Concerning this clone: Its antigen is not identified.

The study, taken as a whole, reports: Uncertainty about whether baseline CD8+ expansion is linked to response remains, with one nonresponder.

This sample's treatment: oral pan-JAK inhibitor, 5-10 mg twice daily. The material sequenced was CD4+ T cells sorted from blood, taken at week 24, from a patient treated with tofacitinib. J is TRBJ2-1 and V is TRBV4-3, with 7 bases that match TRBD2. The sequence derives from a human donor with alopecia areata. The CDR3 coding sequence is TGCGCCAGCAGCCAAGGGGGGAGGGACAATGAGCAGTTCTTC. Translation gives CASSQGGRDNEQFF.